This T cell receptor (beta chain) came from a study of response to subunit inactivated influenza vaccine. There are many counts of this clonotype. TCRdb re-called the RT-PCR reads through MiXCR, storing one row per CDR3 protein. The data show under 200,000 distinct CDR3 sequences, with roughly 12% seen just once and roughly 29% held by the top ten. A further study also used this sample, focusing on T cells expressing NK-cell markers. That report notes: As the method of synthesis, 5'RACE template switching with UMIs yielded TCR beta cDNA. An anti-gamma-delta TCR antibody confined sorting to alpha-beta TCR T cells across several of the experiments. The same clonotypes also predominated in the CD3+CD56-NKG2C+ fraction of a handful of donors.

The sample consisted of CD8+ T cells sorted from PBMCs, taken 11 to 12 days after vaccination. This receptor was obtained from a man aged 50 to 60 who received an inactivated influenza vaccine.

CDR3 DNA sequence: TGTGCCAGCAGCCCGGGACTAGGGGCCTACGAGCAGTACTTC. This translates into CASSPGLGAYEQYF. The rearrangement joins TRBV5-5 to TRBJ2-7; 8 bases agree with TRBD2. The CDR3 has 14 residues. Germline assignment: CDR1 SGHKS and CDR2 YYEKEE (reference sequence). Losses at the gene ends were 4 bases for V and 2 bases for J; bases not matched to a gene: 5.